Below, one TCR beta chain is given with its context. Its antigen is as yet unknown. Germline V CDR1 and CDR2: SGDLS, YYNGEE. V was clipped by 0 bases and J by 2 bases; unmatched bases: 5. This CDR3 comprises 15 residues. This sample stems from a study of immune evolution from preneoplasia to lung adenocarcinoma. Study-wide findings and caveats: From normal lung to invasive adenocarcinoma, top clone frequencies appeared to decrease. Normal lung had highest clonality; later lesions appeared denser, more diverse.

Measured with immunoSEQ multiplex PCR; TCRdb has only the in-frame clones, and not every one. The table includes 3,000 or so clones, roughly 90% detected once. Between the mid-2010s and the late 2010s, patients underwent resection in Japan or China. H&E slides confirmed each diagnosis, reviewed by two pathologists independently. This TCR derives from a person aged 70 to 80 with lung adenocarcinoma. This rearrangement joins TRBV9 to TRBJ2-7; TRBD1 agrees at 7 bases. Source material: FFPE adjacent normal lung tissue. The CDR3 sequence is CASSVAGDSTYEQYF. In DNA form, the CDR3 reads TGTGCCAGCAGCGTAGCCGGGGACAGTACCTACGAGCAGTACTTC.